The 5 T cell receptor beta chains presented below share a single source sample, sequenced in a study of blood T cell repertoires in COVID-19. TCRdb keeps only in-frame clones here, not all; method: immunoSEQ multiplex PCR. The sample contains over 130,000 clones, around nine tenths of which appear only once. The sequenced sample consisted of peripheral blood. These receptors were taken from a human donor in a cohort sampled during active COVID-19.

Concerning this clone: At one end, the junction sequence differs from germline, possibly due to a read error. The V and J genes are TRBV5-1 and TRBJ2-7, with 9 bases identical to TRBD2. Germline-derived CDR1 and CDR2 are SGHRS and YFSETQ. CDR3 length equals 15 residues. The CDR3: CASSPAGTSSHEQYF. The DNA for the CDR3 is TGCGCCAGCAGCCCTGCCGGGACTAGCTCCCACGAGCAGTACTTC.

Sample share makes this clone medium-sized. The chain couples TRBV7-6 to TRBJ2-5; 7 bases agree with TRBD1. From germline, CDR1 is SGHVS and CDR2 FNYEAQ. V lost 2 bases, J lost 3 bases, and 3 bases stayed unmatched. The CDR3 loop spans 14 amino acids. CDR3 nucleotide sequence: TGTGCCAGCAGCTTATTCAGGGGGAAAGAGACCCAGTACTTC. This gives the protein CASSLFRGKETQYF.

The table lists this clone with a count of one. The rearrangement joins TRBV10-1 to TRBJ2-7, with 8 bases that match TRBD2. Looked up from germline, CDR1 is WNHNN and CDR2 is SYGVQD (reference sequence). This CDR3 has 17 residues. V trimming: 0 bases; J trimming: 3 bases; junction bases outside the gene matches: 10. DNA for the CDR3: TGCGCCAGCAGTGAGTCATCGGTAGCGGGGCACGGCTACGAGCAGTACTTC. Translated, it gives CASSESSVAGHGYEQYF.

The V and J genes are TRBV20-1 and TRBJ2-3, with D hard to call. Germline V lookup: CDR1 DFQATT, CDR2 SNEGSKA (reference sequence). This CDR3 region has 19 residues. The germline V and J ends were trimmed by 3 bases and 0 bases, with 25 bases remaining between them. CDR3: CSASKLGGYGGPSTDTQYF. The CDR3 coding sequence is TGCAGTGCTAGTAAACTCGGTGGGTATGGCGGCCCTAGCACAGATACGCAGTATTTT.

The gene calls are TRBV27 and TRBJ2-7, with no clear D. CDR3 length equals 15 residues. V gave up 2 bases and J gave up 8 bases, with 19 bases separating them. Looked up from germline, CDR1 is MNHEY and CDR2 is SMNVEV (reference sequence). The CDR3 here is CASSLVGVPFGKQYF. The CDR3 DNA reads as TGTGCCAGCAGTTTAGTGGGCGTCCCTTTCGGTAAGCAGTACTTC.